This TCR beta chain was identified in a study of OX40 agonist ivuxolimab in advanced cancers. Study-level background: The study enrolled dose-escalation patients with hepatocellular carcinoma, melanoma, renal cell or head and neck cancer.

The V end lost 6 bases, the J end lost 6 bases, and 15 bases lay between the germline ends. Germline lookup yields CDR1 SNHLY and CDR2 FYNNEI. CDR3 length: 13 amino acids. Concerning this clone itself: Antigen: not known.

Repertoires were generated with immunoSEQ multiplex PCR, while TCRdb's copy carries only in-frame clones and drops some. The sample includes about 36,000 clones, approximately 80% of them seen just once. Study-wide points: No determination was made of the antigen specificity of the expanded peripheral T cells.

The sample consisted of CD4+ or CD8+ T cells sorted from blood, taken in a trial of the OX40 agonist ivuxolimab. The receptor comes from an adult with an advanced solid tumor such as melanoma, head and neck, liver or kidney cancer. The chain couples TRBV2 to TRBJ2-7, with TRBD1 as a possible D gene (6 bases). The chain's CDR3 is CASSSITGSEQYF. The DNA of the CDR3 is TGTGCCAGCAGCAGCATTACAGGGTCCGAGCAGTACTTC. The variable domain in full, completed from reference TRBV2 and TRBJ2-7, reads EPEVTQTPSHQVTQMGQEVILRCVPISNHLYFYWYRQILGQKVEFLVSFYNNEISEKSEIFDDQFSVERPDGSNFTLKIRSTKLEDSAMYFCASSSITGSEQYFGPGTRLTVT.